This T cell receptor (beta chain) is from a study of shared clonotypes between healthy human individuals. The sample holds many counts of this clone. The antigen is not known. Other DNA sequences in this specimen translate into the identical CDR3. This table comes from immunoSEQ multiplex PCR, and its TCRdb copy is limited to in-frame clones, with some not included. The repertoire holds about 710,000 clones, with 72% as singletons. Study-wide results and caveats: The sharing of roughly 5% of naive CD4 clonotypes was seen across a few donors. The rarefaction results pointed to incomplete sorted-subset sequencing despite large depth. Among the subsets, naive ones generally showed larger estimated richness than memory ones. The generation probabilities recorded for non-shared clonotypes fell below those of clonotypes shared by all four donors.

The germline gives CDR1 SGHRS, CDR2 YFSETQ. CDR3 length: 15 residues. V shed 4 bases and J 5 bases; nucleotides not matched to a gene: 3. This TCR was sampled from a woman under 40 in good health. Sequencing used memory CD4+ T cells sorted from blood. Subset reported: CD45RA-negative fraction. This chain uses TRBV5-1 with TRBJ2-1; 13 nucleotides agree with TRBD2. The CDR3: CASSPGTSGNNEQFF. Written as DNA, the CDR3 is TGCGCCAGCAGCCCCGGGACTAGCGGGAACAATGAGCAGTTCTTC.